The rows below give T cell receptor beta chains drawn from one sample of a study of beta chain features in type 1 diabetes. Sequencing used immunoSEQ multiplex PCR; TCRdb keeps in-frame clones, though not all of them. This sample has roughly 250,000 clones, with over 8.5% found just once. Sequencing input: naive CD4+ T cells from blood. These receptors were collected from a woman aged 18 to 35 in good health. CDR3s include the opening cysteine and the closing phenylalanine or tryptophan. D genes are given only for firm matches. Where a row states a size, it is once, few, many or the class of an expanded clone; other rows omit it.

j_call: TRBJ1-4; clone_size: few; v_call: TRBV30; d_call: TRBD1; cdr3_nt: TGTGCCTGGAGTGCCCAGGGGGCAGCTAATGAAAAACTGTTTTTT; cdr3_aa: CAWSAQGAANEKLFF
j_call: TRBJ2-7; clone_size: many; v_call: TRBV7-9; d_call: TRBD1; cdr3_nt: TGTGCCAGCAGCCCAGCCGGGACAGGGGGCTACGAGCAGTACTTC; cdr3_aa: CASSPAGTGGYEQYF
j_call: TRBJ2-5; clone_size: .; v_call: TRBV2; d_call: TRBD2; cdr3_nt: TGTGCCAGCAGCCCCCCACTGGCTAGCGGGCGAAGATTGACCCAGTACTTC; cdr3_aa: CASSPPLASGRRLTQYF
j_call: TRBJ1-1; clone_size: few; v_call: TRBV5-1; d_call: .; cdr3_nt: TGCGCCAGCAGCTTGGCTGTGAACACTGAAGCTTTCTTT; cdr3_aa: CASSLAVNTEAFF
j_call: TRBJ1-3; clone_size: .; v_call: TRBV7-6; d_call: TRBD1; cdr3_nt: TGTGCCAGCAGCCGCCTAGTTGAGACAGGGAGCGCCCTCGGAAACACCATATATTTT; cdr3_aa: CASSRLVETGSALGNTIYF
j_call: TRBJ1-2; clone_size: .; v_call: TRBV5-1; d_call: .; cdr3_nt: TGCGCCAGCAGCCGAGATGGAGCTAACTATGGCTACACCTTC; cdr3_aa: CASSRDGANYGYTF
j_call: TRBJ1-1; clone_size: .; v_call: TRBV9; d_call: TRBD1; cdr3_nt: TGTGCCAGCAGCCGGGACAGGGTTGATACTGAAGCTTTCTTT; cdr3_aa: CASSRDRVDTEAFF
j_call: TRBJ2-7; clone_size: .; v_call: TRBV30; d_call: .; cdr3_nt: TGTGCCTGGAGTGTACGGAGGGACTACGAGCAGTACTTC; cdr3_aa: CAWSVRRDYEQYF
j_call: TRBJ1-4; clone_size: .; v_call: TRBV19; d_call: TRBD1; cdr3_nt: TGTGCCAGCGCTTCGGGACAGGGAAATGAAAAACTGTTTTTT; cdr3_aa: CASASGQGNEKLFF
j_call: TRBJ2-1; clone_size: few; v_call: TRBV9; d_call: TRBD2; cdr3_nt: TGTGCCAGCAGCGTTACTCCTAGCGGGGGAATCAATGAGCAGTTCTTC; cdr3_aa: CASSVTPSGGINEQFF
j_call: TRBJ2-1; clone_size: many; v_call: TRBV7-9; d_call: TRBD2; cdr3_nt: TGTGCCAGCAGCGTAGAGCTAGCGGGCTTCAATGAGCAGTTCTTC; cdr3_aa: CASSVELAGFNEQFF
j_call: TRBJ2-3; clone_size: .; v_call: TRBV9; d_call: .; cdr3_nt: TGTGCCAGCAGCGTAGCCGTTCCAGATACGCAGTATTTT; cdr3_aa: CASSVAVPDTQYF
j_call: TRBJ2-7; clone_size: .; v_call: TRBV19; d_call: TRBD2; cdr3_nt: TGTGCCAGTAGTATACGGAGACTAGCGGGAGTCATCGAGCAGTACTTC; cdr3_aa: CASSIRRLAGVIEQYF
j_call: TRBJ2-3; clone_size: few; v_call: TRBV5-1; d_call: TRBD1; cdr3_nt: TGCGCCAGCAGCTTGCGCGACAGGGGCACAGATACGCAGTATTTT; cdr3_aa: CASSLRDRGTDTQYF
j_call: TRBJ1-4; clone_size: few; v_call: TRBV25-1; d_call: .; cdr3_nt: TGTGCCAGCAGTGGGTATACAACGCAGGAAGAAAAACTGTTTTTT; cdr3_aa: CASSGYTTQEEKLFF
j_call: TRBJ2-7; clone_size: few; v_call: TRBV10-2; d_call: TRBD2; cdr3_nt: TGCGCCAGCAGTCCGACAGTGGGACTAACCTACGAGCAGTACTTC; cdr3_aa: CASSPTVGLTYEQYF
j_call: TRBJ1-1; clone_size: few; v_call: TRBV14; d_call: .; cdr3_nt: TGTGCCAGCAGCCAAACAGGTGCCACTGAAGCTTTCTTT; cdr3_aa: CASSQTGATEAFF